What follows is one T cell receptor beta chain and its context. Its antigen is unidentified. The CDR3 extends over 16 amino acids. The germline V gene has CDR1 SGHAT and CDR2 FQNNGV. 5' RACE that incorporated UMI labels was used to prepare the TRB cDNA libraries. Reanalyzing the 5' RACE reads, TCRdb keeps one entry per CDR3 protein, without DNA. Recorded for this sample: 41,000 or so distinct CDR3 sequences. The sample is drawn from a study of CXCR3-negative and CXCR3-positive naive CD8 T cells. By phenotype, naive CD8+ T cells were CD45RO-CCR7+CD27+CD95-. Regarding the study as a whole: Higher TRB CDR3 hydrophobicity marked CXCR3-positive naive cells relative to CXCR3-negative naive cells. Comparably high diversity was seen in both naive subsets, and much lower diversity in memory CD8+ cells.

The source is a human donor in good health. Some clones in this sample may be carry-over from other donors' samples. Sequencing was done on a sample of naive CXCR3- CD8+ T cells from blood. The sample's subset: CD45RO-CCR7+CD27+CD95- naive CD8+ T cells lacking CXCR3 (TNR3-). The chain employs TRBV11-2 and TRBJ2-1; TCRdb selects TRBD1, and the lack of DNA leaves this call unchecked. The CDR3 is CASSFTGAGVEDEQFF.